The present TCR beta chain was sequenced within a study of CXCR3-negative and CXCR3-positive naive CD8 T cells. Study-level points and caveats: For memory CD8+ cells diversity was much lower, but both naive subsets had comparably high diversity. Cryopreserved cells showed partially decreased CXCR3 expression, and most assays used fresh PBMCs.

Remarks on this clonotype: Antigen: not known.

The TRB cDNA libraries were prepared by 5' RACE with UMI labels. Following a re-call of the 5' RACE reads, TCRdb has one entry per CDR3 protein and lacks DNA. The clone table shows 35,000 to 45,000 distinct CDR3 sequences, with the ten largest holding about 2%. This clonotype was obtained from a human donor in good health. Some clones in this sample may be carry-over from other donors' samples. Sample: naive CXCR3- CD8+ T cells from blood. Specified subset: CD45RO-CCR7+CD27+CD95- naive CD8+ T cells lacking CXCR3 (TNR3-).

This CDR3 is CASSLDRAGATGELFF. The chain couples TRBV5-4 to TRBJ2-2; the D call from TCRdb, TRBD1, cannot be confirmed without DNA. Per germline, CDR1 SGHNT and CDR2 YYREEE (reference sequence). This CDR3 is 16 amino acids long.